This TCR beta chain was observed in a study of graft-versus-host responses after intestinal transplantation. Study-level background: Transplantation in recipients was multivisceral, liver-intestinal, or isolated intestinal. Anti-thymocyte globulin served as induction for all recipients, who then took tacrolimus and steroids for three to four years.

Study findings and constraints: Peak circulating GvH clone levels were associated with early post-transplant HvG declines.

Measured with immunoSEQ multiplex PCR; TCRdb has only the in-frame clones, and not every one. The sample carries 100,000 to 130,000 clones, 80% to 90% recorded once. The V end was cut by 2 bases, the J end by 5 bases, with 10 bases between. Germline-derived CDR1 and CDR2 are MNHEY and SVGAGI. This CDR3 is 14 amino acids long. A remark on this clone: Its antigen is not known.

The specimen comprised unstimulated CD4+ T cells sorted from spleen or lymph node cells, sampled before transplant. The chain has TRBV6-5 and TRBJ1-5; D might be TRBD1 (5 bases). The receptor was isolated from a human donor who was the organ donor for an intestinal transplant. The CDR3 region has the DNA TGTGCCAGCAGTTACGCGGGGGACCATCAGCCCCAGCATTTT. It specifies CASSYAGDHQPQHF.